This T cell receptor (beta chain) was captured in a study of Tregs in tolerant kidney transplant recipients. Notes on the study in general: Findings come from small patient numbers and require larger validation.

Unstimulated regulatory T cells (CD4+CD25+CD127-), CD4+CD25- non-regulatory cells, CD4 and CD8 cells were FACS-sorted from thawed PBMCs. In germline, CDR1 is SGHTS, CDR2 YDEGEE. This CDR3 has 16 residues. V was trimmed by 7 bases and J by 4 bases, leaving 24 bases between them. Only in-frame clones appear in the TCRdb table, and some are missing; sequencing was by immunoSEQ multiplex PCR. Of about 240,000 clones in the sample, 80% to 85% were seen once. Remarks on this clone: Its specificity is unknown.

The chain recombines TRBV5-8 with TRBJ2-7; D remains unclear. The specimen was CD4+ T cells from blood. The sequence was collected from a human donor in good health. CDR3 sequence reads: CASGSIRANPGYEQYF. The CDR3 nucleotides read TGTGCCAGCGGATCCATCCGGGCGAACCCTGGGTACGAGCAGTACTTC.